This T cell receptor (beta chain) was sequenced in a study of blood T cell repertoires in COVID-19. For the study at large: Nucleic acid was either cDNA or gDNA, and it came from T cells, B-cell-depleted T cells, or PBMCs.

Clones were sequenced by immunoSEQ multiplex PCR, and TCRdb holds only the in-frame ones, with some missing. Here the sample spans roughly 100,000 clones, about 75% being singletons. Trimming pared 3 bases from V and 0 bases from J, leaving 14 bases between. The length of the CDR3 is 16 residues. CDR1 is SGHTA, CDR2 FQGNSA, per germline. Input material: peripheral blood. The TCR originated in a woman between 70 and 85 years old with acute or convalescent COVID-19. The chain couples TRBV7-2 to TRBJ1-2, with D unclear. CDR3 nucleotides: TGTGCCAGCAGCTTTATTAGCGGTGGTGCTAACTATGGCTACACCTTC. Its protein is CASSFISGGANYGYTF.